This T cell receptor beta chain was captured in a study of cytomegalovirus exposure and HLA in healthy donors (dated by TCRdb to 2016 to 2017). For context, the study as a whole: An earlier analysis of 587 of the donors reported about 300 Gb of sequence data and 117 million unique TCR beta sequences obtained from about 179 million T cells. An early release covering about 600 HLA-typed donors comprised about 310 gigabases of sequencing data and around 86 million unique TCR sequences. Of the approximately 400 genotyped donors, more than 75% were placed in the genetic ancestry cluster associated with self-reported Caucasian donors. The study was designed to test whether signatures of past pathogen exposure could be identified by cataloging public T cell receptors. The T cell repertoires of around 730 subjects were profiled by immunosequencing and related to cytomegalovirus serostatus. In addition to the first cohort of roughly 670 subjects, a separate validation cohort of 120 different subjects was used. High-throughput TCR immunosequencing, statistical association of individual TCRs with disease status, and machine learning were combined to predict cytomegalovirus infection status. To study patterns of TCR occurrence, a later analysis re-analyzed previously published TCR beta repertoires from more than 550 donors and added high-resolution HLA genotyping. The later analysis used no new phenotypic data to find candidate immune exposures, relying instead on TCR beta sequences and their occurrence across donors. In an earlier analysis of 500 to 650 of the donors, high-throughput TCR beta sequencing was used to judge whether each TCR beta V gene segment behaved as functional or pseudogenic. Donor age, sex, ethnicity and CMV serostatus were compiled alongside the repertoire data. Genome-wide SNP genotypes for about 55% of the 666 donors were used in a later genetic analysis, which treated that subset as a discovery cohort. All discovery cohort repertoires had been generated using a single sequencing platform. Both class I and class II loci were covered by HLA typing, at four-digit resolution. The number of donors typed differed by locus, with roughly 620-630 for A, B, C, DRB1 and DQB1, more than 500 for DQA1, 600 to 610 for DPA1, and some 440 for DPB1. A handful of DR-DQ haplotypes were treated as single units for association and clustering because of strong linkage in the cohort. Among 300 to 450 genotyped donors of the cohort, an average of approximately 230,000 unique TCR beta nucleotide sequences were sequenced per donor, around a sixth of them non-productive. What the authors observed across the whole study: A later analysis associated 16,951 TCR beta sequences with specific HLA alleles at a false discovery rate of 0.05. Assigning TCR associations to individual alleles was difficult when HLA alleles, especially DR and DQ, strongly co-occurred. The classifier was reported to diagnose cytomegalovirus status with high specificity and sensitivity in both the original and validation cohorts. A later genetic analysis reported fewer N-insertions in productive TCRs among donors in an Asian-associated ancestry cluster than the approximately 700-donor mean. In a later analysis, several top co-occurrence clusters were reported to appear linked to parvovirus B19, influenza, CMV and Epstein-Barr virus. A total of 150 or so TCR beta chains were listed by the study as associated with cytomegalovirus. Correlated functional status among segregating V segments might be attributable to linkage disequilibrium, but an unknown experimental factor could not be ruled out. Sequencing depth was assumed to be roughly uniform across donors in the presence/absence analyses, though that assumption may not hold. Compared with equally common non-associated chains, HLA-associated TCR beta chains in a later analysis were more clonally expanded and had lower generation probabilities. Only TCR beta chains were sequenced in this cohort, and the absence of alpha or paired-chain data limited detectable features. According to a later analysis, most CMV-associated TCR beta chains appeared to be HLA-restricted, and the HLA associations seemed to be driven largely by CMV exposure. A later analysis found that TCR association rates varied across HLA loci, with DRB1 alleles showing the most associated TCRs and HLA-C alleles the fewest. HLA typing was unavailable for some donors at each locus, so association tests used only the typed subset. Because counts were too low, roughly 18 rarely observed V segments, including chromosome 9 orphons, were left out of the earlier analysis of 500 to 750 of the donors. A further reported finding was that TCR beta sequences accurately predicted the HLA-A and HLA-B alleles for most subjects in the first cohort. In an earlier analysis of around 500 of the donors, most TCR beta V segments appeared in productive rearrangements about 87% or about 30% of the time, broadly matching IMGT annotations. In vitro tests confirmed that a few of the cytomegalovirus-associated TCR beta chains recognize cytomegalovirus antigens. A group of highly shared sequence variants was considered likely to be a technical artifact of the sequencing pipeline. An association between a missense DCLRE1C variant and V-gene and J-gene trimming of TCR beta chains was found in a later genetic analysis and replicated in an independent cohort. The authors suggested that the approach could potentially be generalized to other disease states and immunological phenotypes. The only immune exposure information available for the cohort was CMV serostatus. Most TCR sequences were observed very rarely across donors, whereas some public TCRs were present in many individuals.

Library construction relied on the immunoSEQ multiplex PCR assay. For the multiplex PCR, a mixture combining 60 forward primers for TCR Vbeta segments and 13 reverse primers for TCR Jbeta segments was used. The CDR3 region of rearranged TCR beta genes was amplified from genomic DNA with a multiplex PCR assay. The Illumina HiSeq System was used to sequence the amplified TCR beta libraries as 87-base-pair reads. The original methods were these. Across the roughly 670 repertoires, a later analysis counted 80 million or so unique TCR beta chains, some 11 million of which were shared by at least two donors. Raw reads were error-corrected and collapsed into unique sequences by a nearest-neighbor algorithm in which closely related sequences were merged to remove PCR and sequencing errors. CDR3 sequences were aligned to IMGT reference sequences to assign V, D and J gene segments. For a sequence to be retained, a match of at least six nucleotides to both a V gene segment and a J gene segment was required. Rearrangements were classified as productive when the CDR3 lacked stop codons and remained in frame with V and J, and all other rearrangements were classified as non-productive. Following IMGT convention, CDR3 was defined as the stretch from the second conserved V-encoded cysteine up to the conserved J-encoded phenylalanine. The earlier analysis of some 580 of the donors excluded any sequence lacking an unambiguous match to a single V gene segment. In an earlier analysis of a few hundred of the donors, a V segment was called functional when productive rearrangements were above 56.7%, and segregating when the standard deviation between donors exceeded 5%. A statistical classification framework was built to diagnose cytomegalovirus status from the catalog of TCR beta chain sequences. In a later analysis, TCR nucleotide sequences were compared against IMGT/GENE-DB human TR gene sequences so that V and J genes could be assigned. Using the TCRdist pipeline, a later analysis assigned CDR3 sequences along with most-parsimonious VDJ recombination scenarios. In a later analysis, every TCR beta chain was defined by the combination of its CDR3 amino acid sequence and its V-gene family, and reads without a unique V-gene family were dropped. A later analysis removed nearly 600 highly shared, low-generation-probability nucleotide sequences to deal with suspected cross-contamination and a sequencing artifact. In a later analysis, a clonal expansion index for each public chain was calculated from normalized within-repertoire ranks of inferred template counts. In a later analysis, generation probabilities were computed with a VDJ recombination model fitted to out-of-frame rearrangements, and the resulting probabilities were checked against IGoR. A later analysis scored TCR-TCR, TCR-HLA and TCR-CMV co-occurrence with hypergeometric tests, applying a repertoire-size bias correction to TCR pairs. To estimate false discovery rates, a later analysis permuted the HLA or CMV assignments 20 times. In a later analysis, co-occurring TCRs were grouped with DBSCAN, and TCRdist sequence similarity was added when clustering was performed within HLA-allele-positive subsets. For co-occurrence clustering, repertoires with fewer than 30,000 or more than 120,000 public chains were excluded, along with several repertoires with anomalous nucleotide sharing. TCRdb obtained this table from immuneACCESS and retained in-frame rearrangements with V and J assigned. These tables miss some clones; where compared with another copy, unresolved V genes account for less than half of the shortfall, and the remainder is unexplained. V, J and clone size were drawn from that table, and D and trimming were deduced from the DNA. Within this sample are around 130,000 clones, with roughly 79% of them counted one time only. The top ten clones comprise around 1.9% of the sample.

The cohort was made up of several hundred healthy bone marrow donors. All cohort members were sampled while nominally healthy, although unrecorded immune exposures were likely present. The donor was CMV seronegative and belonged to the group of roughly 330 seronegative cohort members. Every donor gave a peripheral blood sample, and the peripheral blood mononuclear cells from that sample were used for TCR beta sequencing. Genomic DNA was extracted from the blood cell samples with the Qiagen DNeasy Blood Extraction Kit. In the case of this clone: The specificity of this receptor is unknown. Base qualities are not at hand, and no much larger clone is one base apart.

The sequenced sample was PBMCs. This sequence was found in a woman aged 45 to 65 in good health and CMV-seronegative.

The nucleotide sequence reads as follows: TGTGCCAGCAGCTTGGAGGAGGGGCGTGGAAGGACTGAAGCTTTCTTT. This codes for CASSLEEGRGRTEAFF. Recombination connected TRBV5-4 to TRBJ1-1; a tentative D match to TRBD1 spans 5 bases. V is shortened by 0 bases, J by 5 bases, and the region joining them spans 17 bases. From its cysteine to its phenylalanine, the CDR3 spans 16 amino acids. CDR3 DNA is the only sequence kept; it has 48 bases, read in frame from the first base. For CDR1 and CDR2, the germline V gene (reference sequence) lists SGHNT and YYREEE.